This TCR beta chain was identified in a study of response to subunit inactivated influenza vaccine. Overall study findings and caveats: Each seasonal flu vaccination may recruit only limited new T cells, authors suggested.

The CDR3 extends over 12 amino acids. Trimming cost V 3 bases and J 5 bases, with 5 bases left between them. Germline-derived CDR1 and CDR2 are MNHEY and SVGEGT. Of note for this clonotype: Antigen unknown.

TCRdb re-derived calls from the RT-PCR reads in MiXCR, one entry per CDR3 protein. The table records 400,000 to 550,000 distinct CDR3 sequences, less than 30% of them present only once. V gene TRBV6-2 or TRBV6-3 combines with J gene TRBJ1-5; D unclear. The input for sequencing was CD4+ T cells sorted from PBMCs, taken around 5 days after vaccination. The TCR comes from a man between 45 and 60 years old who received an inactivated influenza vaccine. This chain's CDR3 is CASSYKDQPQHF. Written as DNA, the CDR3 is TGTGCCAGCAGTTATAAGGATCAGCCCCAGCATTTT.